The 27 T cell receptor beta chains in this list originate from one sample, sequenced in a study of beta chain features in type 1 diabetes (dated by TCRdb to the late 2010s). Library method: the immunoSEQ multiplex PCR assay. The entire amount of isolated RNA was reverse transcribed using the High Capacity cDNA Reverse Transcription Kit, so the sequenced TCRB transcripts were expressed ones. TCRdb provides this immuneACCESS table in a form limited to in-frame rearrangements. Some clones are lacking; in checked studies, under half of them reflect an unresolved V gene, and why the rest are absent is not known. Within this sample are some 44,000 clones, with roughly 70% of them counted one time only. The ten most abundant clones make up 2% to 2.5% of the sample. What the authors observed across the whole study: A moderate but significant shortening of TCRB CDR3 length was observed in type 1 diabetes patients in all four CD4+ subsets.

Their antigens are not known. Material: Tregs from blood. What this sample's cell subset or site label stands for: regulatory CD4+ T cells. The receptors stem from a woman between 18 and 30 years old with type 1 diabetes.

The chain joins TRBV7-9 to TRBJ1-2; unclear D gene. Deletions cut 1 base from V and 7 bases from J, with 13 bases between. CDR1 and CDR2 (germline): SEHNR, FQNEAQ (reference sequence). This CDR3 is built from 14 residues. CDR3 nucleotides: TGTGCCAGCAGCTTAGAGGTCGGCGGCGGTGGCTACACCTTC. Protein product: CASSLEVGGGGYTF.

V is TRBV7-2 and J is TRBJ2-3; TRBD2 aligns across 12 bases. Germline loops: CDR1 SGHTA, CDR2 FQGNSA. The junction had 7 bases not matched to a gene; V was cut back by 5 bases and J by 10 bases. The CDR3 is 14 amino acids. The CDR3 loop reads CASSPTSGGTAQYF. DNA for the CDR3: TGTGCCAGCAGCCCGACTAGCGGGGGAACAGCGCAGTATTTT.

The chain uses TRBV9 and TRBJ2-2, with TRBD2 identical over 7 bases. The CDR3 is 15 amino acids. Trimming took 3 bases from V and 4 from J; bases not matched to a gene: 6. Germline V gene lookup returns CDR1 SGDLS and CDR2 YYNGEE. The CDR3 region is CASSERGGGTGELFF. CDR3 bases: TGTGCCAGCAGCGAGCGGGGTGGGGGCACCGGGGAGCTGTTTTTT.

The CDR3 protein is CAISGDGAYGYTF. DNA for the CDR3: TGTGCCATCAGTGGAGATGGGGCCTATGGCTACACCTTC. The gene calls are TRBV10-3 and TRBJ1-2, with a weak D call TRBD1 (5 bases). The CDR3 extends over 13 amino acids. V dropped 4 bases and J dropped 4 bases, with 10 bases sitting between them. The germline gives CDR1 ENHRY, CDR2 SYGVKD.

This clone was picked up one time. The chain has TRBV5-1 and TRBJ2-5, with TRBD2 matching over 8 bases. In germline, CDR1 is SGHRS, CDR2 YFSETQ. The junction had 7 bases not matched to a gene; V was cut back by 4 bases and J by 2 bases. This CDR3 contains 15 residues. The CDR3 loop reads CASSRYGGAQETQYF. CDR3 coding DNA: TGCGCCAGCAGCAGATACGGGGGGGCACAAGAGACCCAGTACTTC. The full variable domain, with the rest looked up from reference TRBV5-1 and TRBJ2-5, is KAGVTQTPRYLIKTRGQQVTLSCSPISGHRSVSWYQQTPGQGLQFLFEYFSETQRNKGNFPGRFSGRQFSNSRSEMNVSTLELGDSALYLCASSRYGGAQETQYFGPGTRLLVL.

The chain uses TRBV4-2 and TRBJ2-1; no reliable D call. With 3 bases removed from V and 6 bases from J, the gap between germline ends came to 21 bases. CDR3 length: 17 residues. Germline assignment: CDR1 LGHNA and CDR2 YNFKEQ. The CDR3 bases are TGTGCCAGCAGCCAGGATCCTTCGCGGTCCTCTTTCAATGAGCAGTTCTTC. It codes for CASSQDPSRSSFNEQFF.

The rearrangement uses TRBV13 and TRBJ2-6; TRBD2 matches at 7 bases. The ends lost 1 base at V and 2 bases at J; junction bases unmatched: 8. This CDR3 contains 18 residues. Germline V gene sequence: CDR1 PRHDT, CDR2 FYEKMQ (reference sequence). Written as DNA, the CDR3 is TGTGCCAGCAGCTTAGAGGGAGGGATGGTGCCTGGGGCCAACGTCCTGACTTTC. Amino acids: CASSLEGGMVPGANVLTF.

The chain carries TRBV7-8 and TRBJ2-5; the D is unclear. The ends were cut back, 3 bases at V and 5 bases at J, with 13 bases in the middle. This CDR3 is built from 14 residues. Germline CDR1 is SGHVS and CDR2 is FQNEAQ. The CDR3, as DNA: TGTGCCAGCAGCTTCATCCGATCTCGGGAGACCCAGTACTTC. Translated: CASSFIRSRETQYF.

V and J are TRBV6-1 and TRBJ2-7, with 7 bases that match TRBD2. Germline V gene lookup returns CDR1 MNHNS and CDR2 SASEGT. The CDR3 is made up of 14 amino acids. Unmatched junction bases numbered 3, after V lost 3 bases and J lost 1 base. As DNA, the CDR3 is TGTGCCAGCAGTGAGGGAGGGACTTCCTACGAGCAGTACTTC. Amino acids: CASSEGGTSYEQYF.

This clone was counted between two and nine times. The rearrangement joins TRBV5-6 to TRBJ1-5; no definite D call. The ends were cut back, 3 bases at V and 7 bases at J, with 20 bases in the middle. CDR1 is SGHDT, CDR2 YYEEEE, per germline. The CDR3 is made up of 16 amino acids. The CDR3 spells CASSSRGGGFSQPQHF. In DNA, the CDR3 is TGTGCCAGCAGCTCCCGTGGTGGCGGTTTCTCCCAGCCCCAGCATTTT.

Only one count was recorded for this clone. The chain joins TRBV19 to TRBJ1-1, with 10 nucleotides matching TRBD1. The CDR3 loop spans 15 amino acids. V was clipped by 6 bases and J by 11 bases; unmatched bases: 15. From germline, CDR1 is LNHDA and CDR2 SQIVND (reference sequence). The CDR3 loop is CASRISIPTGGRAFF. In DNA, the CDR3 is TGTGCCAGTAGGATATCGATCCCGACAGGGGGCCGTGCTTTCTTT.

The chain has TRBV19 and TRBJ2-7; 9 bases agree with TRBD2. Trimming removed 9 bases from V and 2 bases from J; junction bases left unmatched: 8. Germline V gene sequence: CDR1 LNHDA, CDR2 SQIVND (reference sequence). This CDR3 is built from 14 residues. Here the CDR3 reads CASRSGGLTYEQYF. As DNA, the CDR3 is TGTGCCAGCCGTAGCGGGGGACTAACCTACGAGCAGTACTTC.

The chain is built from TRBV7-2 and TRBJ2-1; D gene unclear. The V gene lost 4 bases and the J gene lost 5 bases, with 12 bases spanning the gap. The CDR3 extends over 14 amino acids. Germline V gene lookup returns CDR1 SGHTA and CDR2 FQGNSA. The CDR3 region is CASSSRLRDNEQFF. In DNA, the CDR3 is TGTGCCAGCAGCTCCCGACTCCGGGACAATGAGCAGTTCTTC.

In this sample, this clone turned up a few times. The rearrangement uses TRBV5-1 and TRBJ2-2; D is ambiguous. V was cut by 2 bases and J by 1 base, with 6 bases left in between. Looked up from germline, CDR1 is SGHRS and CDR2 is YFSETQ. The CDR3 consists of 14 residues. This CDR3 is CASSFFGNTGELFF. CDR3 nucleotide sequence: TGCGCCAGCAGCTTTTTCGGGAACACCGGGGAGCTGTTTTTT.

The chain links TRBV19 to TRBJ2-7; 9 bases are shared with TRBD1. V was clipped by 5 bases and J by 3 bases; unmatched bases: 8. Germline V gene lookup returns CDR1 LNHDA and CDR2 SQIVND (reference sequence). The CDR3 runs 15 residues. CDR3 DNA: TGTGCCAGTAGTCCGGGACAGGGAGGCTACTACGAGCAGTACTTC. Translating gives CASSPGQGGYYEQYF.

The chain carries TRBV7-9 and TRBJ2-3; 11 bases line up with TRBD2. The CDR3 covers 15 residues. Germline CDR1 SEHNR, CDR2 FQNEAQ (reference sequence). The J segment lost 5 bases and the V segment lost 2 bases, leaving 3 bases of the junction unmatched. The CDR3 DNA follows: TGTGCCAGCAGCTTACGACTAGCGGGGATAGATACGCAGTATTTT. This translates into CASSLRLAGIDTQYF.

This clone has just one count. The chain couples TRBV15 to TRBJ2-1, with TRBD2 identical over 8 bases. The CDR3 is 16 amino acids. Looked up from germline, CDR1 is LNHNV and CDR2 is YYDKDF (reference sequence). Losses at the gene ends were 2 bases for V and 6 bases for J; bases not matched to a gene: 9. CDR3 loop: CATSRSGGVRANEQFF. The CDR3 DNA follows: TGTGCCACCAGCAGATCGGGAGGGGTCCGGGCCAATGAGCAGTTCTTC.

The V and J genes are TRBV4-2 and TRBJ2-3; perhaps TRBD2 as D (5 bases). Deletions cut 0 bases from V and 4 bases from J, with 14 bases between. Germline V gene data show CDR1 as LGHNA and CDR2 as YNFKEQ. The CDR3 totals 16 residues. The CDR3, as DNA: TGTGCCAGCAGCCAAGAGTCTAGCTTGGGGTCAGATACGCAGTATTTT. Amino acid sequence: CASSQESSLGSDTQYF.

This clone was observed a handful of times. V is TRBV7-2 and J is TRBJ2-1, with 7 bases identical to TRBD2. The germline gives CDR1 SGHTA, CDR2 FQGNSA. The CDR3 sequence is 14 residues long. J lost 8 bases, V lost 1 base, and 5 bases had no gene match. CDR3 sequence reads: CASSLEVGRDEQFF. As DNA, the CDR3 is TGTGCCAGCAGCTTAGAGGTAGGGAGGGATGAGCAGTTCTTC.

V and J are TRBV5-4 and TRBJ1-5, with D unresolved. CDR1 is SGHNT and CDR2 is YYREEE in the germline V gene (reference sequence). This CDR3 has 15 amino acids. Trimming took 0 bases from V and 6 from J, leaving 13 bases between them. The CDR3: CASSLATGVSQPQHF. The CDR3 DNA reads as TGTGCCAGCAGCTTGGCCACCGGGGTGAGTCAGCCCCAGCATTTT.

The chain uses TRBV4-2 and TRBJ2-1; 10 nucleotides match TRBD2. V lost 1 base and J lost 9; bases outside the gene matches: 6. This CDR3 spans 15 amino acids. CDR1 LGHNA and CDR2 YNFKEQ come from the germline V gene. Here the CDR3 reads CASSQGLAGDTEQFF. CDR3 nucleotides: TGTGCCAGCAGCCAAGGGCTAGCGGGAGACACTGAGCAGTTCTTC.

V is TRBV6-1 and J is TRBJ1-1, with 7 bases fitting TRBD1. This CDR3 has 16 residues. V was clipped by 1 base and J by 2 bases; unmatched bases: 7. CDR1 is MNHNS, CDR2 SASEGT, per germline. The CDR3 DNA follows: TGTGCCAGCAGTGAAGTGAGGGGGCGTGGAAACACTGAAGCTTTCTTT. It translates to CASSEVRGRGNTEAFF.

The CDR3 DNA follows: TGTGCCAGCAGTTTCGGGGCCTTAACAGGGTATGGCTCTGGGGCCAACGTCCTGACTTTC. This gives the protein CASSFGALTGYGSGANVLTF. This chain connects TRBV27 to TRBJ2-6; D may be TRBD1 (6 bases). The CDR3 length is 20 residues. Per the germline V gene, CDR1 is MNHEY and CDR2 is SMNVEV (reference sequence). Trimming took off 3 bases at V and 0 bases at J, with 21 bases between the two ends.

The DNA for the CDR3 is TGTGCCAGCTCACTCACTAGCGGGAGAGCTTACGAGCAGTACTTC. Encoded protein: CASSLTSGRAYEQYF. This sequence joins TRBV18 and TRBJ2-5; 11 nucleotides line up with TRBD2. TRBJ2-7 matches the DNA end more closely, so the J call is doubtful. CDR1 and CDR2 (germline): KGHSH, LQKENI. The CDR3 totals 15 residues.

The gene calls are TRBV10-1 and TRBJ2-2; 7 bases fit TRBD2. The CDR3 consists of 15 residues. Unmatched junction bases numbered 10, after V lost 6 bases and J lost 6 bases. From germline, CDR1 is WNHNN and CDR2 SYGVQD (reference sequence). The CDR3 region is CASSGLDAGAGELFF. CDR3 sequence (DNA): TGCGCCAGCAGCGGACTGGACGCGGGGGCCGGGGAGCTGTTTTTT.

The chain couples TRBV13 to TRBJ1-1, with 7 bases lining up with TRBD1. Germline values: CDR1 PRHDT, CDR2 FYEKMQ (reference sequence). V lost 6 bases to trimming and J lost 5 bases; unmatched junction nucleotides: 6. This CDR3 has 13 amino acids. The CDR3 protein is CASRQGWGTEAFF. For the CDR3, the DNA is TGTGCCAGCAGACAGGGGTGGGGAACTGAAGCTTTCTTT.

The rearrangement links TRBV5-4 to TRBJ1-4; TRBD1 agrees at 7 bases. The CDR3 extends over 16 amino acids. Trimming removed 3 bases from V and 5 bases from J; junction bases left unmatched: 10. CDR1 and CDR2 from the germline V gene are SGHNT and YYREEE (reference sequence). The CDR3 here is CASSSALQQGNEKLFF. The DNA of the CDR3 is TGTGCCAGCAGCTCGGCCCTCCAACAGGGGAATGAAAAACTGTTTTTT. Full variable domain (remainder filled in from reference TRBV5-4 and TRBJ1-4): ETGVTQSPTHLIKTRGQQVTLRCSSQSGHNTVSWYQQALGQGPQFIFQYYREEENGRGNFPPRFSGLQFPNYSSELNVNALELDDSALYLCASSSALQQGNEKLFFGSGTQLSVL.